This TCR beta chain was sequenced during a study of blood T cell repertoires in COVID-19. Study-wide background: Samples taken during acute and convalescent COVID-19 were collected in the United States, Italy and Spain.

Original processing notes: Reference gene primer amplification in the assay estimated nucleated cell counts. Assay used: immunoSEQ multiplex PCR; TCRdb lists only in-frame clones, some missing. V, J and clone size are taken as reported in that table, and D and trimming were inferred from the DNA itself. The table shows fewer than 300,000 clones, with about four fifths occurring only once. This CDR3 has 18 amino acids. The germline gives CDR1 MDHEN, CDR2 SYDVKM. Trimming at V came to 2 bases and at J to 0 bases, leaving 5 bases not matched to a gene. Sequenced material: peripheral blood. This receptor was taken from a woman in her forties or fifties who had recovered from COVID-19. This chain joins TRBV28 and TRBJ2-3, with 13 nucleotides matching TRBD2. CDR3 bases: TGTGCCAGCAGTTTAGGACTAGCGGGGGAAACTAGCACAGATACGCAGTATTTT. Translated, it gives CASSLGLAGETSTDTQYF.